This passage covers 14 T cell receptor beta chains from one sample sequenced in a study of cytomegalovirus exposure and HLA in healthy donors. PCR employed 60 Vbeta and 13 Jbeta primers. Assay used: immunoSEQ multiplex PCR; TCRdb lists only in-frame clones, some missing. The sample includes around 200,000 clones, around four fifths of them seen just once. The sample was PBMCs. These receptors all stem from a woman aged 50 to 60 in good health and CMV-seropositive.

The V gene is TRBV5-1, the J gene TRBJ2-2; D may be TRBD2 (5 bases). Germline CDR1 and CDR2: SGHRS and YFSETQ. The CDR3 is 15 residues long. V shed 6 bases and J shed 1 base, with 13 bases lying between them. The CDR3 loop reads CASTLRAVNTGELFF. The CDR3 DNA is TGCGCCAGCACCCTGCGGGCGGTGAACACCGGGGAGCTGTTTTTT.

The chain couples TRBV29-1 to TRBJ1-5; a weak D match, TRBD1 (6 bases). The CDR3 loop spans 11 amino acids. Germline CDR1 is SQVTM and CDR2 is ANQGSEA. V dropped 0 bases and J dropped 11 bases, with 8 bases sitting between them. This chain's CDR3 is CSVEEAGAQHF. The CDR3 DNA is TGCAGCGTTGAAGAGGCAGGGGCCCAGCATTTT.

The chain is built from TRBV5-1 and TRBJ2-2, with D perhaps matching TRBD1 (6 bases). The CDR3 is 13 residues long. Germline values: CDR1 SGHRS, CDR2 YFSETQ. V was pared by 4 bases and J by 10 bases, with 14 bases between. The CDR3 loop is CASSLTGLEELFF. The CDR3 DNA follows: TGCGCCAGCAGCCTCACAGGGTTAGAGGAGCTGTTTTTT. The whole variable domain, filled in from reference TRBV5-1 and TRBJ2-2, reads KAGVTQTPRYLIKTRGQQVTLSCSPISGHRSVSWYQQTPGQGLQFLFEYFSETQRNKGNFPGRFSGRQFSNSRSEMNVSTLELGDSALYLCASSLTGLEELFFGEGSRLTVL.

The chain joins TRBV12-5 to TRBJ2-5, with TRBD2 matching 8 bases. Germline assignment: CDR1 LGHNT and CDR2 FRNRAP. The CDR3 covers 16 residues. J gave up 5 bases and V 6 bases, and 14 bases lay outside the gene matches. CDR3 protein: CASGHIRGGLLETQYF. CDR3 DNA: TGTGCTAGTGGACACATACGGGGGGGCCTACTGGAGACCCAGTACTTC.

This rearrangement joins TRBV18 to TRBJ2-4; 7 bases map to TRBD1. Germline loops: CDR1 KGHSH, CDR2 LQKENI. CDR3 length: 15 residues. The V gene end was trimmed by 1 base and the J gene end by 1 base; junction bases not matched to a gene: 1. CDR3 region: CASSPLQGAKNIQYF. For the CDR3, the DNA is TGTGCCAGCTCACCACTACAGGGGGCCAAAAACATTCAGTACTTC.

The chain links TRBV30 to TRBJ1-5; TRBD1 matches 7 bases. From germline, CDR1 is GTSNPN and CDR2 SVGIG (reference sequence). Losses at the gene ends were 2 bases for V and 1 base for J; bases not matched to a gene: 2. This CDR3 has 14 residues. DNA of the CDR3: TGTGCCTGGAGTATAGGGGGCAGCAATCAGCCCCAGCATTTT. Translated, it gives CAWSIGGSNQPQHF.

The chain is built from TRBV29-1 and TRBJ2-3, with TRBD2 matching over 9 bases. V was pared by 1 base and J by 3 bases, with 2 bases of the junction left unmatched. The CDR3 length is 14 residues. CDR1 is SQVTM, CDR2 ANQGSEA, per germline. The CDR3 sequence: CSVEGGGGTDTQYF. The CDR3 nucleotides are TGCAGCGTTGAAGGCGGGGGGGGGACAGATACGCAGTATTTT.

The J gene is TRBJ2-5, the V gene TRBV28; TRBD1 agrees at 7 bases. This CDR3 region has 13 residues. After removal of 3 bases from V and 2 bases from J, the junction contained 0 bases not matched to a gene. Germline CDR1 reads MDHEN; CDR2 reads SYDVKM. Here the CDR3 reads CASSLGQQETQYF. CDR3 in DNA: TGTGCCAGCAGTTTGGGACAGCAAGAGACCCAGTACTTC.

The DNA of the CDR3 is TGTGCCAGTAGTATAGCTAGAGGCACGAACACCGGGGAGCTGTTTTTT. This gives the protein CASSIARGTNTGELFF. The chain carries TRBV19 and TRBJ2-2; D uncertain. Trimming left V 1 base short and J 0 bases short, with 9 bases between. Germline V gene lookup returns CDR1 LNHDA and CDR2 SQIVND (reference sequence). This CDR3 is 16 amino acids long.

This clone was detected a few times. The chain joins TRBV4-1 to TRBJ1-4; D is ambiguous. V was cut by 1 base and J by 6 bases, with 15 bases left in between. Germline CDR1 reads MGHRA; CDR2 reads YSYEKL. The CDR3 sequence is 16 residues long. The CDR3 loop is CASSQGPARRYEKLFF. CDR3 nucleotide sequence: TGCGCCAGCAGCCAAGGCCCGGCCAGGAGGTATGAAAAACTGTTTTTT.

The genes are TRBV7-2 and TRBJ1-1; 9 positions agree with TRBD1. Germline lookup yields CDR1 SGHTA and CDR2 FQGNSA. V shed 6 bases, J shed 2 bases, and the junction held 7 bases outside the gene matches. The CDR3 has 15 amino acids. This CDR3 is CASRGGQGINTEAFF. CDR3 nucleotide sequence: TGTGCCAGCAGAGGGGGACAGGGTATTAACACTGAAGCTTTCTTT. The entire variable domain, with the rest obtained from reference TRBV7-2 and TRBJ1-1, is as follows: GAGVSQSPSNKVTEKGKDVELRCDPISGHTALYWYRQSLGQGLEFLIYFQGNSAPDKSGLPSDRFSAERTGGSVSTLTIQRTQQEDSAVYLCASRGGQGINTEAFFGQGTRLTVV.

The CDR3 sequence: CASSSQGVGAFF. The CDR3 DNA reads TGTGCCAGTAGTTCACAGGGGGTCGGGGCTTTCTTT. V is TRBV19 and J is TRBJ1-1; TRBD1 agrees at 8 bases. Germline assignment: CDR1 LNHDA and CDR2 SQIVND (reference sequence). This CDR3 is built from 12 residues. The V segment lost 5 bases and the J segment 11 bases; nucleotides outside the gene matches: 7.

In its sample, this clone was seen once. The rearrangement joins TRBV10-3 to TRBJ2-5; 7 nucleotides match TRBD2. With V trimmed by 6 bases and J by 3 bases, 4 bases remained unmatched. This CDR3 comprises 13 residues. The germline gives CDR1 ENHRY, CDR2 SYGVKD. The CDR3 region has the DNA TGTGCCATCAGGGGGGGGACTGAAGAGACCCAGTACTTC. Its translation: CAIRGGTEETQYF.

This clone was found once. The CDR3 coding sequence is TGTGCCAGTAGTCCGGGACAGGGAGGCGAGCAGTACTTC. Its translation: CASSPGQGGEQYF. The chain combines TRBV19 with TRBJ2-7; TRBD1 aligns across 9 bases. CDR1 LNHDA and CDR2 SQIVND come from the germline V gene (reference sequence). This CDR3 is 13 amino acids long. After removal of 5 bases from V and 6 bases from J, the junction contained 5 bases not matched to a gene.